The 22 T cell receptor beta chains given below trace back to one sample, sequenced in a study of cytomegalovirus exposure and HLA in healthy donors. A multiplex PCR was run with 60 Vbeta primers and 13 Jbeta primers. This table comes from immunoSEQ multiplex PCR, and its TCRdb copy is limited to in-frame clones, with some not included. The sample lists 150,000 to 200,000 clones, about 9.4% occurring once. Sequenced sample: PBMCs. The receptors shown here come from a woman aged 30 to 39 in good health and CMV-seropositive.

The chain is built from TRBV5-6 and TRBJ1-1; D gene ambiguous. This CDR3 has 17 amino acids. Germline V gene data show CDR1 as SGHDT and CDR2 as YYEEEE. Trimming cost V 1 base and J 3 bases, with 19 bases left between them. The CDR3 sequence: CASSLYSGFTGDTEAFF. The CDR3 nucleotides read TGTGCCAGCAGCTTGTACTCTGGATTTACGGGAGACACTGAAGCTTTCTTT. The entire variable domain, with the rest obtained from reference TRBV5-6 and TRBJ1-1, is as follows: DAGVTQSPTHLIKTRGQQVTLRCSPKSGHDTVSWYQQALGQGPQFIFQYYEEEERQRGNFPDRFSGHQFPNYSSELNVNALLLGDSALYLCASSLYSGFTGDTEAFFGQGTRLTVV.

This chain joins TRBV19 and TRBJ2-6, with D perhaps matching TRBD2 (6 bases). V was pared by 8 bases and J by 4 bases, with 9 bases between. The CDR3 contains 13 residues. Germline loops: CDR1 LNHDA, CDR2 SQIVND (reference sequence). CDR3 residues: CASGGSGANVLTF. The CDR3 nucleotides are TGTGCCAGTGGAGGGTCCGGGGCCAACGTCCTGACTTTC.

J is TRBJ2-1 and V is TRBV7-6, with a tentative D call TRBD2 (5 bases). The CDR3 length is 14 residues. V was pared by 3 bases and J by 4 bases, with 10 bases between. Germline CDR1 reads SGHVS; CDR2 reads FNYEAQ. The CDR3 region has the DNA TGTGCCAGCAGCTTTTCTGGCGGGTACAATGAGCAGTTCTTC. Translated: CASSFSGGYNEQFF.

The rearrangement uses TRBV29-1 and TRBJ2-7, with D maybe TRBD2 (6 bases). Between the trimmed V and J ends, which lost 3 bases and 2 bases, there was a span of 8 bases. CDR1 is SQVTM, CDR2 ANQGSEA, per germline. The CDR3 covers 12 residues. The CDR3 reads CSVDGGTYEQYF. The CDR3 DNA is TGCAGCGTTGACGGGGGAACCTACGAGCAGTACTTC.

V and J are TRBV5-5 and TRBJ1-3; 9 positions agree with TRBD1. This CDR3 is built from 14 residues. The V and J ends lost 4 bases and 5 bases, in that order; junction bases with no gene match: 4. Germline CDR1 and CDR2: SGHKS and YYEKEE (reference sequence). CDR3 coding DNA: TGTGCCAGCAGCACGGGACAGGGTCGAAACACCATATATTTT. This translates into CASSTGQGRNTIYF.

Written as DNA, the CDR3 is TGTGCCTGGAGTGTACTCCGAGAAAAACTGTTTTTT. Its protein is CAWSVLREKLFF. This rearrangement joins TRBV30 to TRBJ1-4, with D hard to call. This CDR3 spans 12 amino acids. With 0 bases removed from V and 8 bases from J, the gap between germline ends came to 7 bases. Germline CDR1 reads GTSNPN; CDR2 reads SVGIG (reference sequence).

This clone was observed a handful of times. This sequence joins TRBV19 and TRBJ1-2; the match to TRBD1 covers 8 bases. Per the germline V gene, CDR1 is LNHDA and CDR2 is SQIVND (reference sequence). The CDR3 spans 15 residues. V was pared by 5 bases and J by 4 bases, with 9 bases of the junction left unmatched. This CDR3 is CASSVGQGGTYGYTF. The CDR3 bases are TGTGCCAGTAGTGTCGGACAGGGAGGGACCTATGGCTACACCTTC.

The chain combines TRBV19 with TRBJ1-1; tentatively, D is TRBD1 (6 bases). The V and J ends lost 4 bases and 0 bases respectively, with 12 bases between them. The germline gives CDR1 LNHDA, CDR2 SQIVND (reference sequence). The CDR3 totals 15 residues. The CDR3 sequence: CASSTQGTMNTEAFF. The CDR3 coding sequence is TGTGCCAGTAGTACGCAGGGGACCATGAACACTGAAGCTTTCTTT.

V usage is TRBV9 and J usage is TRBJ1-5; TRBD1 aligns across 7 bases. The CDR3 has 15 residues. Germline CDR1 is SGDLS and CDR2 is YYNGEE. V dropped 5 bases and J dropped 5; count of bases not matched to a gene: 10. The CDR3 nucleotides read TGTGCCAGCAGTGCGGGAGGGGGCAAGCATCAGCCCCAGCATTTT. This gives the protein CASSAGGGKHQPQHF.

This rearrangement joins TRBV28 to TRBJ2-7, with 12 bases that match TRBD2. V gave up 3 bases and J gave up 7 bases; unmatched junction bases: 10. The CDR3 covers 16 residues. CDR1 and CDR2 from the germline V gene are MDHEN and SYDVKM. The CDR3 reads CASSFPLAGGWGEQYF. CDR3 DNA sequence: TGTGCCAGCAGTTTCCCCCTAGCGGGAGGGTGGGGGGAGCAGTACTTC.

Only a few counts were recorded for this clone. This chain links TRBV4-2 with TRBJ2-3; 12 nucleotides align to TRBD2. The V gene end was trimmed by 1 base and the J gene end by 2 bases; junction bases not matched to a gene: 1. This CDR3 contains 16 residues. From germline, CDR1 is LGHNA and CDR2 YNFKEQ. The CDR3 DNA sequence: TGTGCCAGCAGCCAAGGGACTAGCGGGATCACAGATACGCAGTATTTT. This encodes CASSQGTSGITDTQYF.

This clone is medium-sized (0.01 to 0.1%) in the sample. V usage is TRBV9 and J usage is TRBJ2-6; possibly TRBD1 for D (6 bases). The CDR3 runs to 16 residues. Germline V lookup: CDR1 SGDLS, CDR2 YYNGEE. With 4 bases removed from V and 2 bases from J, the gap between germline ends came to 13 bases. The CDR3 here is CASSPPGGTGANVLTF. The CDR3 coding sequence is TGTGCCAGCAGCCCCCCTGGGGGCACTGGGGCCAACGTCCTGACTTTC.

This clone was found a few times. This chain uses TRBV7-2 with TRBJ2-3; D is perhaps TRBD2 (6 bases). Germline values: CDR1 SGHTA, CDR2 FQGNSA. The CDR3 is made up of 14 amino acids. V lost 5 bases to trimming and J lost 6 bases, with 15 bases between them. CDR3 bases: TGTGCCAGCAGCCCCTGGAGGGCCTCGGATACGCAGTATTTT. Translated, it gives CASSPWRASDTQYF.

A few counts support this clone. In DNA form, the CDR3 reads TGTGCCAGCAGTCTCGGGACAGGGGCGCCTGAATCCGGGGAGCTGTTTTTT. This codes for CASSLGTGAPESGELFF. This chain links TRBV2 with TRBJ2-2; TRBD1 matches at 10 bases. CDR3 length equals 17 residues. V lost 5 bases to trimming and J lost 6 bases; unmatched junction nucleotides: 12. CDR1 and CDR2 (germline): SNHLY, FYNNEI.

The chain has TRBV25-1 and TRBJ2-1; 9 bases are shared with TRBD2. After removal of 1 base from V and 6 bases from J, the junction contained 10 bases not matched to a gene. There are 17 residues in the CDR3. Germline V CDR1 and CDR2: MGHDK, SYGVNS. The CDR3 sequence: CASSESPHSGSFNEQFF. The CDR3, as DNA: TGTGCCAGCAGTGAATCCCCCCATAGCGGGAGTTTCAATGAGCAGTTCTTC.

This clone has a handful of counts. CDR3 in DNA: TGTGCCAGCAGTTTTGTCGGTACGAACACTGAAGCTTTCTTT. Its translation: CASSFVGTNTEAFF. This rearrangement joins TRBV27 to TRBJ1-1; the D is unclear. In germline, CDR1 is MNHEY, CDR2 SMNVEV (reference sequence). V lost 3 bases and J 1 base, leaving 9 bases between the germline ends. CDR3 length: 14 amino acids.

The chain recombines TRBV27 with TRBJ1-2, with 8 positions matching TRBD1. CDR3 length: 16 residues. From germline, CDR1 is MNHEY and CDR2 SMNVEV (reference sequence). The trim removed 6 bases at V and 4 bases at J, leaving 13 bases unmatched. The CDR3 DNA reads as TGTGCCAGCAGCCTACACTACAGGGGGGAACGCTATGGCTACACCTTC. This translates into CASSLHYRGERYGYTF.

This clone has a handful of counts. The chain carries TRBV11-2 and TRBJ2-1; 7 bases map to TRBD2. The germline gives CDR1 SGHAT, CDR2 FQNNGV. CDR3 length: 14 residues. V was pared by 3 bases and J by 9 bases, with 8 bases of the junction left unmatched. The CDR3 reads CASSLGGSRSEQFF. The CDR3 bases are TGTGCCAGCAGCTTGGGCGGGAGCAGGAGTGAGCAGTTCTTC.

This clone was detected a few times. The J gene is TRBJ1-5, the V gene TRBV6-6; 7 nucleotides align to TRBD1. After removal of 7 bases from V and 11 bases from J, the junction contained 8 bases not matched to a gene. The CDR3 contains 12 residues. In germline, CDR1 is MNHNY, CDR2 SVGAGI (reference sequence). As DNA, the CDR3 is TGTGCCAGCAACGACAGGGAAAGATCCCAGCATTTT. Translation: CASNDRERSQHF.

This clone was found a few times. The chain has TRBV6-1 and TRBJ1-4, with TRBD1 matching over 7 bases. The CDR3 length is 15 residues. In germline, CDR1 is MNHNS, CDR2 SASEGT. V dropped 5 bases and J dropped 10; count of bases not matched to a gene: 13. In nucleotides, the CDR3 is TGTGCCAGCAGTCCGTGGACAGGAAGCATCGGAAAACTGTTTTTT. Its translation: CASSPWTGSIGKLFF.

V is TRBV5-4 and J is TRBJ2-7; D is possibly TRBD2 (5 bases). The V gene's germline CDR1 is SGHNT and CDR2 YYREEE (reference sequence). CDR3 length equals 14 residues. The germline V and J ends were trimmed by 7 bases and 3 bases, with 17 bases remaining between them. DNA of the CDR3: TGTGCCAGCCATAGTTGGGAGTCCCGCTACGAGCAGTACTTC. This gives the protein CASHSWESRYEQYF.

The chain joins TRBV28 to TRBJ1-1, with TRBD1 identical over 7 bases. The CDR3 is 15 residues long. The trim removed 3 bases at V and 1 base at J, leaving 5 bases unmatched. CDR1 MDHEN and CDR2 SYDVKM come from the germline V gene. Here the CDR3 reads CASSFPPGGNTEAFF. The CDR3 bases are TGTGCCAGCAGTTTCCCGCCAGGGGGGAACACTGAAGCTTTCTTT.